This TCR beta chain appears in the sequencing data of a study of identical twins. Study outcomes and limitations: For cord blood, abundant beta clonotypes had fewer insertions, unlike memory repertoires, which showed none. It was possible that invariant MAIT and iNKT cells partly confounded the zero-insertion analyses. Out-of-frame alpha sequences shared by twins were enriched for low generation probability.

The germline gives CDR1 SGHAT, CDR2 FQNNGV. This CDR3 has 13 amino acids. A universal primer site was incorporated via template switching, and the cDNA contained unique molecular identifiers. TCRdb itself ran the 5' RACE reads through MiXCR, one entry per CDR3 protein. The data contain around 1.7 million distinct CDR3 sequences, under 35% of them singletons. Note on this clonotype: Its antigen remains unknown.

This sequence originates from a newborn girl in good health. The chain has TRBV11-2 and TRBJ2-5; perhaps TRBD1 as D (8 bases). TRBJ2-7 explains the end of the DNA better; the J call may be wrong. The sequencing input was cord blood. In DNA, the CDR3 is TGTGCCAGCAGCTACAGGGGGGGGGACGAGCAGTACTTC. Protein: CASSYRGGDEQYF.